This TCR beta chain is drawn from a study of blood T cell repertoires in COVID-19. At the level of the study: Acute-phase and convalescent COVID-19 samples originated in the United States, Italy and Spain. PBMCs, B-cell-depleted T cells, or T cells were the source of the cDNA or gDNA that made up the material.

Original methodology: From reference gene primer amplification, estimates of nucleated cell counts were derived. Data came from immunoSEQ multiplex PCR; TCRdb stores just in-frame clones and leaves some out. That table supplies the V and J calls and clone size; D and trimming were determined from the DNA. The data hold 240,000 or so clones, with around 86% observed a single time. This CDR3 comprises 14 residues. Germline V gene data show CDR1 as SGHAT and CDR2 as FQNNGV. Trimming cost V 5 bases and J 0 bases, with 5 bases left between them. This sequence was found in a woman in her sixties with active or convalescent COVID-19. The chain couples TRBV11-2 to TRBJ2-6; no clear D gene. The sequenced sample was peripheral blood. The CDR3 is CASSRYSGANVLTF. The DNA of the CDR3 is TGTGCCAGCAGCCGCTACTCTGGGGCCAACGTCCTGACTTTC. Full variable domain (rest looked up from reference TRBV11-2 and TRBJ2-6): EAGVAQSPRYKIIEKRQSVAFWCNPISGHATLYWYQQILGQGPKLLIQFQNNGVVDDSQLPKDRFSAERLKGVDSTLKIQPAKLEDSAVYLCASSRYSGANVLTFGAGSRLTVL.